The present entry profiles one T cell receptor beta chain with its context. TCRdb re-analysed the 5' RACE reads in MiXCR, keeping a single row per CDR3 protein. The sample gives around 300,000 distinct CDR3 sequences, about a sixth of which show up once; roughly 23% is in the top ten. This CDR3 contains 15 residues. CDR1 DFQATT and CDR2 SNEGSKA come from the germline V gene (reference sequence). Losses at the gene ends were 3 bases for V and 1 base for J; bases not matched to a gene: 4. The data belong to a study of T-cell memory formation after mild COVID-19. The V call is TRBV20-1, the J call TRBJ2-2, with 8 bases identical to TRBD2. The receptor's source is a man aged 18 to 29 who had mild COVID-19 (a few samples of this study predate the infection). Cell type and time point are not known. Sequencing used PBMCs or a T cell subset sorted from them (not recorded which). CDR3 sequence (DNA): TGCAGTGCTAGCCCTAGCGGGTTGAACACCGGGGAGCTGTTTTTT. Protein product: CSASPSGLNTGELFF.